The entry that follows covers one TCR beta chain sequence. This entry comes from a study of blood T cell repertoires in COVID-19. At the level of the study: Samples came from the United States, Italy and Spain, spanning acute and convalescent COVID-19. In each case, the material was cDNA or gDNA derived from T cells, B-cell-depleted T cells, or PBMCs.

Per the germline V gene, CDR1 is SGHRS and CDR2 is YFSETQ. V shed 0 bases and J 2 bases; nucleotides not matched to a gene: 16. CDR3 length equals 20 residues. Measured with immunoSEQ multiplex PCR; TCRdb has only the in-frame clones, and not every one. The table has about 230,000 clones, roughly 85% seen once; the top ten hold under 3%. The receptor comes from a woman aged 70-85 years with active or convalescent COVID-19. This sequence joins TRBV5-1 and TRBJ1-5; 8 bases match TRBD1. The sample was peripheral blood. The CDR3 reads CASSLAIRTGQSGRNQPQHF. The CDR3 DNA reads TGCGCCAGCAGCTTGGCCATAAGGACAGGGCAGAGTGGTCGCAATCAGCCCCAGCATTTT. Based on the CDR3 plus reference TRBV5-1 and TRBJ1-5, the full variable domain is KAGVTQTPRYLIKTRGQQVTLSCSPISGHRSVSWYQQTPGQGLQFLFEYFSETQRNKGNFPGRFSGRQFSNSRSEMNVSTLELGDSALYLCASSLAIRTGQSGRNQPQHFGDGTRLSIL.